In this sample, the clone carrying this T cell receptor (beta chain) turned up a few times. Time point given: patch test 2, 6 weeks after DPC sensitization. Treatment of the sample: therapeutic diphenylcyclopropenone sensitization with weekly scalp DPC. This record comes from a study of human T cells and chemical hapten exposure. TCRdb re-called the RACE reads through MiXCR, storing one row per CDR3 protein. The sample lists more than 70,000 distinct CDR3 sequences; approximately 10% were seen once. CDR1 is SEHNR and CDR2 is FQNEAQ in the germline V gene (reference sequence). The CDR3 covers 16 residues. V shed 5 bases, J shed 4 bases, and the junction held 10 bases outside the gene matches.

The source is a man between 18 and 29 years old with alopecia areata. Some clones in this sample may be carry-over from other donors' samples. The genes are TRBV7-9 and TRBJ2-3; 9 nucleotides agree with TRBD1. Here the sequenced sample was whole blood, taken in connection with sensitization to the hapten diphenylcyclopropenone (DPC). The CDR3 sequence: CASSPIGTGRADTQYF. As DNA, the CDR3 is TGTGCCAGCAGCCCGATCGGGACAGGGCGGGCAGATACGCAGTATTTT.